The present T cell receptor beta chain was sequenced within a study of cytomegalovirus exposure and HLA in healthy donors. General observations from the study: Productive status was seen about 90% or about 30% of the time for most TCR beta V segments in an earlier analysis. Cytomegalovirus-associated TCR beta chains were listed, numbering around 150.

With 60 Vbeta and 13 Jbeta primers, the PCR was carried out. Authors' processing steps: Approximately 12 million of tens of millions of unique TCR beta chains were shared, per a later count. Sequencing used immunoSEQ multiplex PCR; TCRdb keeps in-frame clones, though not all of them. That table gives V, J and clone size, and the DNA gave D and trimming. This sample has 150,000 to 250,000 clones; roughly 85% occur once, and the top ten carry 2% to 2.5%. Regarding donors, all were healthy bone marrow donors. CDR1 is MDHEN, CDR2 SYDVKM, per germline. The CDR3 sequence is 15 residues long. Trimming removed 6 bases from V and 1 base from J; junction bases left unmatched: 7. On this clone itself: Its antigen is currently unknown.

This chain links TRBV28 with TRBJ2-7; 9 bases align to TRBD1. Specimen: PBMCs. The sequence derives from a woman aged 45 to 65 in good health and CMV-seronegative. In DNA form, the CDR3 reads TGTGCCAGCAGCGCCGACAGGGGGGCATCCTACGAGCAGTACTTC. It is translated as CASSADRGASYEQYF.